A single sample gave rise to the 21 T cell receptor beta chains below, sequenced in a study of blood T cell repertoires in COVID-19. The repertoire was sequenced with immunoSEQ multiplex PCR; TCRdb's copy has only in-frame clones and lacks some. The sample lists 300,000 to 450,000 clones, approximately 90% occurring once. The sample consisted of PBMCs or T cells enriched from blood (not recorded which). These receptors all come from a young woman who had recovered from COVID-19.

This chain uses TRBV13 with TRBJ2-7; 8 bases map to TRBD1. Losses at the gene ends were 8 bases for V and 0 bases for J; bases not matched to a gene: 3. This CDR3 region has 13 residues. The germline V gene encodes CDR1 PRHDT and CDR2 FYEKMQ (reference sequence). DNA of the CDR3: TGTGCCAGCGCAGGACAGGGCTCCTACGAGCAGTACTTC. It translates to CASAGQGSYEQYF.

The J gene is TRBJ1-4, the V gene TRBV18, with D uncertain. Germline V lookup: CDR1 KGHSH, CDR2 LQKENI. V lost 3 bases and J lost 7, with 6 bases in between. This CDR3 region has 12 residues. The CDR3 coding sequence is TGTGCCAGCTCACCGTCCGGTGAAAAACTGTTTTTT. This gives the protein CASSPSGEKLFF.

J is TRBJ1-4 and V is TRBV5-4, with 7 bases lining up with TRBD1. Per the germline V gene, CDR1 is SGHNT and CDR2 is YYREEE (reference sequence). J lost 8 bases, V lost 5 bases, and 12 bases had no gene match. This CDR3 region has 15 residues. DNA for the CDR3: TGTGCCAGCAGGGTGATTATTCAGGGGGTCGAAAAACTGTTTTTT. Amino acid sequence: CASRVIIQGVEKLFF.

The chain couples TRBV3-1 (or the pseudogene TRBV3-2) to TRBJ2-2; D possibly corresponds to TRBD1 (6 bases). CDR3 length: 15 residues. The germline V gene has CDR1 LGHDT and CDR2 YNNKEL (reference sequence). Between the trimmed V and J ends, which lost 3 bases and 4 bases, there was a span of 12 bases. DNA for the CDR3: TGTGCCAGCAGCCACTACGGACAGCTCACCGGGGAGCTGTTTTTT. It yields the protein CASSHYGQLTGELFF.

This sequence joins TRBV3-1 (or the pseudogene TRBV3-2) and TRBJ2-3; D remains unclear. The CDR3 runs to 11 residues. V lost 5 bases, J lost 3 bases, and 3 bases lay in between. From germline, CDR1 is LGHDT and CDR2 YNNKEL (reference sequence). CDR3 in DNA: TGTGCCAGCAGCATAACAGATACGCAGTATTTT. This sequence encodes CASSITDTQYF.

V and J are TRBV11-3 and TRBJ2-2; D is uncertain. The length of the CDR3 is 14 residues. Germline CDR1 and CDR2: SGHNT and YENEEA. V was cut by 5 bases and J by 8 bases, with 15 bases left in between. The CDR3: CASSPSSLVGELFF. The DNA of the CDR3 is TGTGCCAGCAGCCCCTCATCGTTAGTAGGGGAGCTGTTTTTT.

The chain combines TRBV25-1 with TRBJ1-1, with a weak D call TRBD1 (5 bases). Germline V lookup: CDR1 MGHDK, CDR2 SYGVNS. V dropped 3 bases and J dropped 1 base, with 9 bases sitting between them. This CDR3 is 14 amino acids long. CDR3 in DNA: TGTGCCAGCAGTGAGTTTGGACAGAACACTGAAGCTTTCTTT. Protein product: CASSEFGQNTEAFF.

CDR3 nucleotide sequence: TGTGCCAGCAGCCCCGGAAGGTGGGACAGGGGCGTAAACTCACCGAACACTGAAGCTTTCTTT. Translated, it gives CASSPGRWDRGVNSPNTEAFF. The V call is TRBV4-2, the J call TRBJ1-1; 10 positions match TRBD1. This CDR3 region has 21 residues. V lost 4 bases and J lost 1; bases outside the gene matches: 21. The germline V gene encodes CDR1 LGHNA and CDR2 YNFKEQ.

The chain has TRBV6-6 and TRBJ1-4; TRBD1 is a possible D gene (6 bases). The CDR3 totals 15 residues. The V end was cut by 0 bases, the J end by 5 bases, with 10 bases between. Germline values: CDR1 MNHNY, CDR2 SVGAGI (reference sequence). CDR3 sequence reads: CASSYSGAPNEKLFF. In DNA form, the CDR3 reads TGTGCCAGCAGTTACTCGGGGGCCCCCAATGAAAAACTGTTTTTT.

This chain joins TRBV9 and TRBJ2-1; a weak D match, TRBD1 (5 bases). This CDR3 spans 15 amino acids. The germline V gene encodes CDR1 SGDLS and CDR2 YYNGEE. Trimming took off 1 base at V and 6 bases at J, with 14 bases between the two ends. Here the CDR3 reads CASSVSTGLPNEQFF. For the CDR3, the DNA is TGTGCCAGCAGCGTAAGTACAGGCCTACCCAATGAGCAGTTCTTC.

V is TRBV4-2 and J is TRBJ2-3, with D perhaps matching TRBD1 (6 bases). Trimming shortened V by 2 bases and J by 1 base, and 10 bases separated the two germline ends. Germline V lookup: CDR1 LGHNA, CDR2 YNFKEQ. The CDR3 runs to 15 residues. The DNA of the CDR3 is TGTGCCAGCAGCCAATCCCGACAGGGCACAGATACGCAGTATTTT. Protein: CASSQSRQGTDTQYF.

CDR3 loop: CASSVGSGDLNEQFF. The CDR3 nucleotides are TGTGCCAGCAGCGTAGGTAGCGGGGACCTCAATGAGCAGTTCTTC. The chain is built from TRBV9 and TRBJ2-1; 8 bases match TRBD2. J gave up 6 bases and V 0 bases, and 5 bases lay outside the gene matches. The germline CDR1 and CDR2 sequences are SGDLS and YYNGEE. CDR3 length equals 15 residues.

The chain employs TRBV4-1 and TRBJ1-4; D is perhaps TRBD1 (6 bases). Germline V CDR1 and CDR2: MGHRA, YSYEKL. V shed 4 bases and J shed 5 bases, with 17 bases lying between them. This CDR3 comprises 16 residues. In DNA, the CDR3 is TGCGCCAGCAGCCCGACCCTTGCAGGGGTGAATGAAAAACTGTTTTTT. The encoded protein is CASSPTLAGVNEKLFF.

V gene TRBV5-1 combines with J gene TRBJ1-6, with TRBD1 identical over 10 bases. The CDR3 totals 14 residues. Trimming cost V 4 bases and J 9 bases; bases outside gene matches: 4. The V gene's germline CDR1 is SGHRS and CDR2 YFSETQ. Here the CDR3 DNA reads TGCGCCAGCAGCGTGGGACAGGGGCTTTCACCCCTCCACTTT. Encoded protein: CASSVGQGLSPLHF.

The chain uses TRBV11-3 and TRBJ2-5, with a possible D match to TRBD1 (6 bases). CDR3 length: 13 residues. Germline V gene sequence: CDR1 SGHNT, CDR2 YENEEA. Trimming shortened V by 5 bases and J by 2 bases, and 9 bases separated the two germline ends. The DNA for the CDR3 is TGTGCCAGCAGCACCGGACAGCAAGAGACCCAGTACTTC. Its protein is CASSTGQQETQYF.

The CDR3 DNA reads as TGTGCCAGCAGCCGCGGACAGGGGATCGGCTATGGCTACACCTTC. Translation: CASSRGQGIGYGYTF. The rearrangement uses TRBV11-2 and TRBJ1-2; 9 bases agree with TRBD1. The length of the CDR3 is 15 residues. Looked up from germline, CDR1 is SGHAT and CDR2 is FQNNGV. With 5 bases clipped from V and 4 bases from J, the junction kept 8 bases outside the gene matches.

The J gene is TRBJ1-4, the V gene TRBV6-4; perhaps TRBD1 as D (6 bases). The CDR3 is 19 amino acids. Per the germline V gene, CDR1 is MRHNA and CDR2 is SNTAGT. V lost 0 bases to trimming and J lost 4 bases, with 21 bases between them. CDR3 nucleotides: TGTGCCAGCAGTGACTCGGCCCCCAGGGGAGGGTTAAGTAATGAAAAACTGTTTTTT. Encoded protein: CASSDSAPRGGLSNEKLFF.

The V and J genes are TRBV29-1 and TRBJ1-3, with TRBD1 identical over 8 bases. The V gene's germline CDR1 is SQVTM and CDR2 ANQGSEA. V gave up 5 bases and J gave up 6 bases; unmatched junction bases: 3. The CDR3 covers 12 residues. The CDR3 sequence: CSVRGQANTIYF. As DNA, the CDR3 is TGCAGCGTTAGGGGACAGGCAAACACCATATATTTT.

The sample holds one count of this clone. V usage is TRBV30 and J usage is TRBJ2-7; D might be TRBD1 (6 bases). Germline V gene sequence: CDR1 GTSNPN, CDR2 SVGIG (reference sequence). V lost 2 bases and J 1 base, leaving 12 bases between the germline ends. The CDR3 has 14 amino acids. CDR3 nucleotides: TGTGCCTGGAGTCCGACAGGCGCTTCCTACGAGCAGTACTTC. It translates to CAWSPTGASYEQYF.

Only one count was recorded for this clone. The gene calls are TRBV5-1 and TRBJ1-5; the match to TRBD1 covers 9 bases. V gave up 4 bases and J gave up 2 bases; unmatched junction bases: 4. The germline V gene has CDR1 SGHRS and CDR2 YFSETQ. The CDR3 is made up of 15 amino acids. CDR3 DNA: TGCGCCAGCAGCCCGGGACAGGGCGGCAATCAGCCCCAGCATTTT. Its protein is CASSPGQGGNQPQHF.

This chain joins TRBV4-1 and TRBJ1-2; D call uncertain. V was pared by 2 bases and J by 8 bases, with 6 bases between. The CDR3 is made up of 11 amino acids. The V gene's germline CDR1 is MGHRA and CDR2 YSYEKL. The CDR3 is CASSQLGGYTF. CDR3 sequence (DNA): TGCGCCAGCAGCCAACTCGGGGGCTACACCTTC.